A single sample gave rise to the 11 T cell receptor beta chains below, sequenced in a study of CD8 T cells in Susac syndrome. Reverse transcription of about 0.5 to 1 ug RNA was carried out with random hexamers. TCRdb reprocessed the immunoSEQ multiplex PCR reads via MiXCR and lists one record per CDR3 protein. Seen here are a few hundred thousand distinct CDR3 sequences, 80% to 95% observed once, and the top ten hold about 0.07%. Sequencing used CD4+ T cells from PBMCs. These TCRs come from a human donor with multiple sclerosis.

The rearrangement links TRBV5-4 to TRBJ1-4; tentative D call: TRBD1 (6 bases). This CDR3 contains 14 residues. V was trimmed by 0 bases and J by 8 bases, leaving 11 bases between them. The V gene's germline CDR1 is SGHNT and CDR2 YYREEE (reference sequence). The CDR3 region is CASSLDRAHEKLFF. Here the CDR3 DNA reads TGTGCCAGCAGCTTGGACAGGGCTCACGAAAAACTGTTTTTT.

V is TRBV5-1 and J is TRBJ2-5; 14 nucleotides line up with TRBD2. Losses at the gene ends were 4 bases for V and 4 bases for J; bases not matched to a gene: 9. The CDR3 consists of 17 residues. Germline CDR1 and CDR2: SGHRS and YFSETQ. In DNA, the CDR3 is TGCGCCAGCAGCATTACAGGGACTAGCGGGAGTGGAGAGACCCAGTACTTC. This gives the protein CASSITGTSGSGETQYF.

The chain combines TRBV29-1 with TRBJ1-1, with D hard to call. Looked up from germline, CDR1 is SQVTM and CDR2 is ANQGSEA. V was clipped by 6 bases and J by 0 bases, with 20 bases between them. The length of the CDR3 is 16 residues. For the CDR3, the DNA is TGCAGCGTGGGGAGAGCCGGACGAATGATGAACACTGAAGCTTTCTTT. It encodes CSVGRAGRMMNTEAFF. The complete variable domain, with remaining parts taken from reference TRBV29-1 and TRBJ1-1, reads SAVISQKPSRDICQRGTSLTIQCQVDSQVTMMFWYRQQPGQSLTLIATANQGSEATYESGFVIDKFPISRPNLTFSTLTVSNMSPEDSSIYLCSVGRAGRMMNTEAFFGQGTRLTVV.

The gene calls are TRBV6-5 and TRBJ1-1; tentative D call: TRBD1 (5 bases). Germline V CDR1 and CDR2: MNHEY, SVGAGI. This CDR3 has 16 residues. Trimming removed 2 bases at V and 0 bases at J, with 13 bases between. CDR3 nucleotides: TGTGCCAGCAGTTACGGGACCGCCGCCTTGAACACTGAAGCTTTCTTT. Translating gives CASSYGTAALNTEAFF.

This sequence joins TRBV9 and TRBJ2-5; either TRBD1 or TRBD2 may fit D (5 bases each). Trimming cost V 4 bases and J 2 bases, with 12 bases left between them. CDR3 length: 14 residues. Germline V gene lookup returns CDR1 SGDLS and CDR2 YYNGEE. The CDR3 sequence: CASSMGTYQETQYF. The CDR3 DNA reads TGTGCCAGCAGCATGGGGACCTATCAAGAGACCCAGTACTTC.

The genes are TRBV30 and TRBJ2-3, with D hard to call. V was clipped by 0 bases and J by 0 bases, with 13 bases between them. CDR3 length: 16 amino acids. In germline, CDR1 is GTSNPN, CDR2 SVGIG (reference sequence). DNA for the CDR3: TGTGCCTGGAGTGTAAGGGCTACCTATAGCACAGATACGCAGTATTTT. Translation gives CAWSVRATYSTDTQYF.

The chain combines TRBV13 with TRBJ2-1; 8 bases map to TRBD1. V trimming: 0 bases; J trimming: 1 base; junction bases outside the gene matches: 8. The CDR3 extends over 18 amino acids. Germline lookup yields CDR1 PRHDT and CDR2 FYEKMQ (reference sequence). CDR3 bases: TGTGCCAGCAGCTTAGGCCTAGGGACAGGCTTATCCTACAATGAGCAGTTCTTC. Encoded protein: CASSLGLGTGLSYNEQFF.

CDR3 sequence: CASRMGLAQYF. CDR3 nucleotides: TGTGCCAGCAGGATGGGACTAGCGCAGTATTTT. The V call is TRBV27, the J call TRBJ2-3, with 8 bases that match TRBD2. After removal of 6 bases from V and 10 bases from J, the junction contained 3 bases not matched to a gene. Per the germline V gene, CDR1 is MNHEY and CDR2 is SMNVEV (reference sequence). CDR3 length: 11 amino acids.

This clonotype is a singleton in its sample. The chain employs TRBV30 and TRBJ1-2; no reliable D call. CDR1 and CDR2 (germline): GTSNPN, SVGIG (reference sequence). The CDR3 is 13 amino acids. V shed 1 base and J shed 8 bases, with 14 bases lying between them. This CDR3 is CAWSGGFDGGYTF. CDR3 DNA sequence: TGTGCCTGGAGTGGGGGTTTCGACGGAGGCTACACCTTC.

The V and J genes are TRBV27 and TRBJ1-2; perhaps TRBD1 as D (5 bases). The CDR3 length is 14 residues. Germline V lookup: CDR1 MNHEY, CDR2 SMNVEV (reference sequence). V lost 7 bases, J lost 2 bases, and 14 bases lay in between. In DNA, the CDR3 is TGTGCCAGCACCAAAGGGAGGGGCAACTATGGCTACACCTTC. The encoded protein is CASTKGRGNYGYTF.

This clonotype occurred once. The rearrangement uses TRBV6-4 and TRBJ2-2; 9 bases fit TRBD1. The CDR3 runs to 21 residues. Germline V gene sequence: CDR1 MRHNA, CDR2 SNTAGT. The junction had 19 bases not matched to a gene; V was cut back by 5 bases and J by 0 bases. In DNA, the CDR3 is TGTGCCAGCAGTACTTTCACAGGGGGCGGTCTGAGCGGGTCGAACACCGGGGAGCTGTTTTTT. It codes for CASSTFTGGGLSGSNTGELFF.